A selection of T cell receptor beta chains follows, all from one sample in a study of blood T cell repertoires in COVID-19. The protocol was immunoSEQ multiplex PCR, while the TCRdb copy is restricted to in-frame clones and leaves out a portion. The table shows about 300,000 clones, with 75% to 90% occurring only once. Sequenced sample: peripheral blood. The receptors originated from a woman between 45 and 65 years old with COVID-19, enrolled during active disease. CDR3s include the opening cysteine and the closing phenylalanine or tryptophan. A D gene is named only where the DNA matches it firmly. For some rows the clone size is stated as once, few or many, or as a class when expanded; others skip it.

D	V	size	J	DNA	CDR3
NA	TRBV4-1	NA	TRBJ2-7	TGCGCCAGCAGCCAAGATGGGACTCTTCGTCGCGAGCAGTACTTC	CASSQDGTLRREQYF
TRBD1	TRBV6-1	NA	TRBJ1-5	TGTGCCAGCAGTGGCCGGGGGACAGGTGGGAATCAGCCCCAGCATTTT	CASSGRGTGGNQPQHF
TRBD2	TRBV7-9	few	TRBJ2-2	TGTGCCAGCAGCTCTAGCGGGAGGGGAAACACCGGGGAGCTGTTTTTT	CASSSSGRGNTGELFF
TRBD2	TRBV9	NA	TRBJ2-7	TGTGCCAGCACCCCTAGCGGGACTTCCTACGAGCAGTACTTC	CASTPSGTSYEQYF
TRBD2	TRBV5-1	NA	TRBJ2-1	TGCGCCAGCAGCTTCCTAGCGGGAGTGGAAAATGAGCAGTTCTTC	CASSFLAGVENEQFF
NA	TRBV30	NA	TRBJ1-3	TGTGCCTGGAAGCCGTTAATCTCTGGAAACACCATATATTTT	CAWKPLISGNTIYF
TRBD1	TRBV5-1	NA	TRBJ2-7	TGCGCCAGCAGCTCGGGACAGACTTACTCCTACGAGCAGTACTTC	CASSSGQTYSYEQYF
TRBD1	TRBV18	NA	TRBJ2-5	TGTGCCAGCTCACCCAGGGGGATACAAGAGACCCAGTACTTC	CASSPRGIQETQYF
TRBD2	TRBV7-9	NA	TRBJ2-5	TGTGCCAGCAGCCCAACGGGGGGGGCACGTATACAAGAGACCCAGTACTTC	CASSPTGGARIQETQYF
NA	TRBV12-3/TRBV12-4	NA	TRBJ2-1	TGTGCCAGCCCCCTGGAGGGTGAGCAGTTCTTC	CASPLEGEQFF
NA	TRBV29-1	NA	TRBJ2-5	TGCAGCGTTGAAGATAAGGGGGAGACCCAGTACTTC	CSVEDKGETQYF
NA	TRBV30	NA	TRBJ1-5	TGTGCCTGGACTCCCGGGACACCTAGCAATCAGCCCCAGCATTTT	CAWTPGTPSNQPQHF
NA	TRBV3-1/TRBV3-2	once	TRBJ2-7	TGTGCCAGCAGCGGAAGAGGGTTTGAGGATTACGAGCAGTACTTC	CASSGRGFEDYEQYF
NA	TRBV19	few	TRBJ1-5	TGTGCCAGTAGTATCCCACCAGGTACGGGCAATCAGCCCCAGCATTTT	CASSIPPGTGNQPQHF
TRBD2	TRBV6-5	NA	TRBJ2-7	TGTGCCAGTTATAGCGGGAGTTACATCTACGAGCAGTACTTC	CASYSGSYIYEQYF
TRBD1	TRBV27	NA	TRBJ2-7	TGTGCCAGCAGTTTTTGGCCGCTCCCGGGACAGGGGGCTTACGAGCAGTACTTC	CASSFWPLPGQGAYEQYF
TRBD2	TRBV7-9	NA	TRBJ2-7	TGTGCCAGCAGCTTGGGGTGGGCTAGCGGATACGAGCAGTACTTC	CASSLGWASGYEQYF
NA	TRBV18	NA	TRBJ2-2	TGTGCCAGCTCACCACTACAAACGAACACCGGGGAGCTGTTTTTT	CASSPLQTNTGELFF
TRBD1	TRBV29-1	NA	TRBJ2-6	TGCAGCGCCAGGGACAGGCTTACCTCTGGGGCCAACGTCCTGACTTTC	CSARDRLTSGANVLTF
TRBD2	TRBV5-1	NA	TRBJ2-7	TGCGCCAGCAGCTTCTCGGCTAGCGGGACCTACGAGCAGTACTTC	CASSFSASGTYEQYF
TRBD2	TRBV11-2	NA	TRBJ2-5	TGTGCCAGCAGCTTAGATGGAGTAGCGGGGCAAGAGACCCAGTACTTC	CASSLDGVAGQETQYF
NA	TRBV3-1/TRBV3-2	NA	TRBJ1-4	TGTGCCAGCAGCTCCGGGGAGCCCAATGAAAAACTGTTTTTT	CASSSGEPNEKLFF
NA	TRBV12-5	NA	TRBJ1-2	TGTGCTAGTGGTCCCATCTCGGACAGCTCTAACTATGGCTACACCTTC	CASGPISDSSNYGYTF
NA	TRBV2	NA	TRBJ1-5	TGTGCCAGCAGTGACTTAAATGGGGCAATGAGCAATCAGCCCCAGCATTTT	CASSDLNGAMSNQPQHF
TRBD2	TRBV5-1	NA	TRBJ2-7	TGCGCCAGCAGCTCGACTAGCGGATCCTACGAGCAGTACTTC	CASSSTSGSYEQYF
NA	TRBV14	few	TRBJ1-3	TGTGCCAGCAGCCATATCAGCTCTGGAAACACCATATATTTT	CASSHISSGNTIYF
NA	TRBV4-1	NA	TRBJ1-5	TGCGCCAGCAGCCAAGATACAGGGTTAGGAGGAGTTCAGCCCCAGCATTTT	CASSQDTGLGGVQPQHF
NA	TRBV19	NA	TRBJ1-5	TGTGCCAATCAAAACAGGGAAGGGAGTCAGCCCCAGCATTTT	CANQNREGSQPQHF
TRBD1	TRBV14	NA	TRBJ2-7	TGTGCCAGCAGCCAAGATGCCGGGACAGGCTACGAGCAGTACTTC	CASSQDAGTGYEQYF
TRBD1	TRBV4-2	NA	TRBJ1-2	TGTGCCAGCAGCCAAGATCACTCAGGGGGCAAAGGTGGCTACACCTTC	CASSQDHSGGKGGYTF
TRBD2	TRBV11-2	few	TRBJ2-1	TGTGCCAGCAGCTTAGGTTCTAGCGGGCCCCTCCGTCAGCTCTTC	CASSLGSSGPLRQLF
NA	TRBV2	NA	TRBJ2-7	TGTGCCAGCAGAGGGGGGGGAGGGCGCTCCTACGAGCAGTACTTC	CASRGGGGRSYEQYF
NA	TRBV3-1/TRBV3-2	NA	TRBJ1-1	TGTGCCAGCAGCCTACAGGGTGTGAACACTGAAGCTTTCTTT	CASSLQGVNTEAFF
NA	TRBV6-5	NA	TRBJ2-7	TGTGCCAGCATCGAGAGGGGGAGCTCCTACGAGCAGTACTTC	CASIERGSSYEQYF
NA	TRBV13	NA	TRBJ1-1	TGTGCCAGCAGCTCCGGACGGGGAGCTGAAGCTTTCTTT	CASSSGRGAEAFF